The clone carrying this T cell receptor beta chain appeared a few times. Its specificity is unknown. This entry comes from a study of response to subunit inactivated influenza vaccine. Study-wide results and limits: Seasonal influenza vaccination, on each occasion, was suggested by the authors to recruit few new T cells.

The V end was cut by 2 bases, the J end by 5 bases, with 7 bases between. The CDR3 totals 13 residues. TCRdb re-called the RT-PCR reads with MiXCR, one entry per CDR3 protein. The sample yields around 520,000 distinct CDR3 sequences, 12% seen once. The clonotype comes from a man aged 50-59 years who received an inactivated influenza vaccine. This material consisted of PBMCs from blood, taken on the day of vaccination. This sequence joins TRBV12-3 or TRBV12-4 and TRBJ2-1, with D unresolved. The CDR3 bases are TGTGCCAGCAGTTTAAACCAACACAATGAGCAGTTCTTC. This encodes CASSLNQHNEQFF.